The 10 T cell receptor beta chains given below trace back to one sample, sequenced in a study of human CD8 memory T cell subsets. UMI-labeled 5' RACE generated the TCR beta libraries. TCRdb re-called the 5' RACE reads and gives one entry per CDR3 protein, without DNA. This sample's clone table lists thousands of distinct CDR3 sequences. Sequenced material: CD8+ T cells from PBMCs. The receptor set was obtained from a human donor in good health.

This clonotype is classed as medium-sized by frequency. V gene TRBV27 combines with J gene TRBJ1-5. Germline loops: CDR1 MNHEY, CDR2 SMNVEV (reference sequence). CDR3 length equals 13 residues. CDR3 amino acids: CASSLSLNQPQHF.

The rearrangement links TRBV20-1 to TRBJ1-2; the D gene TCRdb calls, TRBD1, cannot be checked with no DNA. Germline V gene lookup returns CDR1 DFQATT and CDR2 SNEGSKA (reference sequence). The CDR3 loop spans 14 amino acids. This chain's CDR3 is CSARSTGTKDGYTF.

This clonotype registers medium-sized (0.01 to 0.1%) by frequency. This chain uses TRBV7-9 with TRBJ2-7; TCRdb designates TRBD1, a call that cannot be tested without DNA. This CDR3 is built from 15 residues. CDR1 SEHNR and CDR2 FQNEAQ come from the germline V gene (reference sequence). CDR3 amino acids: CASSPRRQGADEQYF. The variable domain in full, completed from reference TRBV7-9 and TRBJ2-7, reads DTGVSQNPRHKITKRGQNVTFRCDPISEHNRLYWYRQTLGQGPEFLTYFQNEAQLEKSRLLSDRFSAERPKGSFSTLEIQRTEQGDSAMYLCASSPRRQGADEQYFGPGTRLTVT.

The CDR3 sequence is CSVSGQGNTGELFF. The chain links TRBV29-1 to TRBJ2-2; TCRdb designates TRBD1, a call that cannot be tested without DNA. The CDR3 spans 14 residues. Germline-derived CDR1 and CDR2 are SQVTM and ANQGSEA.

V is TRBV29-1 and J is TRBJ2-7. The CDR3 sequence is 11 residues long. Germline CDR1 and CDR2: SQVTM and ANQGSEA. CDR3 amino acids: CSVEGPHEQYF.

This chain joins TRBV5-6 and TRBJ2-7; TCRdb lists TRBD1, though no DNA is available to test this call. This CDR3 has 16 residues. Per germline, CDR1 SGHDT and CDR2 YYEEEE. CDR3 amino acids: CASSFMLDLRDIEQYF.

The V and J genes are TRBV4-1 and TRBJ2-7; as DNA is missing, the TRBD1 call by TCRdb cannot be tested. CDR1 MGHRA and CDR2 YSYEKL come from the germline V gene. The CDR3 has 15 amino acids. CDR3 amino acids: CASSQGGTGIFEQYF.

This rearrangement joins TRBV30 to TRBJ2-2; TCRdb gives TRBD1 as the D gene, but with no DNA this cannot be confirmed. This CDR3 has 13 amino acids. The V gene's germline CDR1 is GTSNPN and CDR2 SVGIG (reference sequence). CDR3 sequence: CAWIVTGSGELFF.

The rearrangement joins TRBV19 to TRBJ1-1; absent DNA, TCRdb's TRBD1 call cannot be checked. This CDR3 has 12 residues. Germline CDR1 LNHDA, CDR2 SQIVND (reference sequence). This chain's CDR3 is CASRTGGAEAFF.

V and J are TRBV2 and TRBJ1-2. Germline loops: CDR1 SNHLY, CDR2 FYNNEI. The CDR3 totals 12 residues. This CDR3 reads CASAPEGYGYTF.